This T cell receptor beta chain was recovered during a study of T cell repertoires in cytomegalovirus infection. For the study at large: Shared public TCR beta signatures pointed to both CMV infection and a matching HLA type. General study findings and limits: Ex vivo responses were dominated by HLA-C-restricted CMV-specific TCR beta clonotypes. Summed public TCR beta family frequency identified CMV carriers bearing the relevant HLA.

Germline-derived CDR1 and CDR2 are MDHEN and SYDVKM. The J segment lost 5 bases and the V segment lost 6 bases, leaving 4 bases of the junction unmatched. The CDR3 totals 15 residues. This clonotype has only a few counts. Its antigen is currently unknown. A single record per CDR3 protein comes from TCRdb applying MiXCR to the reads. This table holds fewer than 550,000 distinct CDR3 sequences, 26% found once. The sequence was collected from a human donor in good health (CMV status not recorded). Some clones in this sample may be carry-over from other donors' samples. Specimen: PBMCs. The J gene is TRBJ1-6, the V gene TRBV28; 10 bases agree with TRBD1. Here the CDR3 DNA reads TGTGCCAGCAGAGAAGACAGGGGGCATAATTCACCCCTCCACTTT. It specifies CASREDRGHNSPLHF.